Detailed here is one T cell receptor (beta chain). Antigen unknown. These data originate in a study of T cell responses to AZD1222 COVID-19 vaccine. Study in general: Timing groups of about 4 and about 12 weeks for second doses were pooled.

Libraries were prepared by immunoSEQ multiplex PCR; TCRdb keeps only in-frame clonotypes and omits some of them. The sample has 100,000 to 150,000 clones, 80% to 90% seen once. Deletions cut 8 bases from V and 3 bases from J, with 14 bases between. Germline-derived CDR1 and CDR2 are SEHNR and FQNEAQ (reference sequence). CDR3 length: 14 residues. Study-wide results and caveats: With two AZD1222 doses given, Spike-specific TCR breadth and depth both rose.

This TCR was recovered from an adult in good health. This chain connects TRBV7-9 to TRBJ2-1; TRBD1 or TRBD2 may be the D gene (5 bases each). Here the sequenced sample was peripheral blood, taken on day 0 of AZD1222 vaccination. This CDR3 is CASGEGGHYNEQFF. CDR3 sequence (DNA): TGTGCCAGCGGTGAGGGCGGACACTACAATGAGCAGTTCTTC. The full variable domain, with the rest looked up from reference TRBV7-9 and TRBJ2-1, is DTGVSQNPRHKITKRGQNVTFRCDPISEHNRLYWYRQTLGQGPEFLTYFQNEAQLEKSRLLSDRFSAERPKGSFSTLEIQRTEQGDSAMYLCASGEGGHYNEQFFGPGTRLTVL.